A single T cell receptor (beta chain) is shown here with its context. Its antigen is not known. This sample was taken from a study of cytomegalovirus exposure and HLA in healthy donors. The CDR3 sequence is 13 residues long. In germline, CDR1 is MGHRA, CDR2 YSYEKL. Trimming pared 7 bases from V and 4 bases from J, leaving 10 bases between. PCR primers comprised 60 Vbeta and 13 Jbeta primers. Sequenced by immunoSEQ multiplex PCR; TCRdb stores in-frame clones only, minus some. Of some 120,000 clones in the sample, about 71% were seen once. Study results and limitations: Fewer N-insertions (relative to the 666-donor mean) were reportedly seen in an Asian-associated ancestry cluster in a later analysis. There were a few CMV-associated chains whose specificity for CMV antigens was confirmed in vitro. Earlier analysis found most TCR beta V segments productive about 87% or about 30% of the time.

Material: PBMCs. The chain uses TRBV4-1 and TRBJ1-4; a possible D gene is TRBD1 (5 bases). This clonotype was obtained from a woman aged 50 to 65 in good health and CMV-seronegative. CDR3 residues: CASTDSINEKLFF. In DNA form, the CDR3 reads TGCGCCAGCACAGACAGTATTAATGAAAAACTGTTTTTT.